The rows below give T cell receptor beta chains drawn from one sample of a study of T cell responses to AZD1222 COVID-19 vaccine. TCRdb keeps only in-frame clones here, not all; method: immunoSEQ multiplex PCR. The sample has more than 80,000 clones; 70% to 90% are singletons. The sample was peripheral blood, taken on day 0 of AZD1222 vaccination. Receptors were obtained from an adult in good health. CDR3s include the opening cysteine and the closing phenylalanine or tryptophan. The D gene is left open where the match is weak. Some rows have no size entry. The others give once, few or many, or a class for an expanded clone.

d_call j_call v_call clone_size cdr3_nt cdr3_aa
- TRBJ2-3 TRBV27 - TGTGCCAGCAGTCCAATAACAGGGAGCACAGATACGCAGTATTTT CASSPITGSTDTQYF
TRBD2 TRBJ2-3 TRBV9 - TGTGCCAGCAGCGCCGGGACTAGCGGCACAGATACGCAGTATTTT CASSAGTSGTDTQYF
- TRBJ1-4 TRBV7-9 few TGTGCCAGCAGCTTAGTGGATGAAAAACTGTTTTTT CASSLVDEKLFF
- TRBJ2-1 TRBV29-1 - TGCAGCGTTGGGAACAGGGCTACCTACAATGAGCAGTTCTTC CSVGNRATYNEQFF
TRBD1 TRBJ1-2 TRBV13 - TGTGCCAGCAGCCTAACAGGGGATACTAACTATGGCTACACCTTC CASSLTGDTNYGYTF
TRBD2 TRBJ2-3 TRBV7-2 - TGTGCCAGCAGCTTATTGGGGGGGGGAGTTGGGCCAGATACGCAGTATTTT CASSLLGGGVGPDTQYF
- TRBJ1-1 TRBV10-3 - TGTGCCATCAGTGAGTCGGCCAGCGGGGGCACTGAAGCTTTCTTT CAISESASGGTEAFF
- TRBJ2-2 TRBV6-6 - TGTGCCAGCACTTCCGGCAGGGGTAATCCCGGGGAGCTGTTTTTT CASTSGRGNPGELFF
- TRBJ2-5 TRBV12-3/TRBV12-4 - TGTGCCAGCAGTTTCCCGAGGGAGACCCAGTACTTC CASSFPRETQYF
- TRBJ1-2 TRBV28 - TGTGCCAGCAGTTTTTTGAGGTACCAGGGTAATGGCTACACCTTC CASSFLRYQGNGYTF